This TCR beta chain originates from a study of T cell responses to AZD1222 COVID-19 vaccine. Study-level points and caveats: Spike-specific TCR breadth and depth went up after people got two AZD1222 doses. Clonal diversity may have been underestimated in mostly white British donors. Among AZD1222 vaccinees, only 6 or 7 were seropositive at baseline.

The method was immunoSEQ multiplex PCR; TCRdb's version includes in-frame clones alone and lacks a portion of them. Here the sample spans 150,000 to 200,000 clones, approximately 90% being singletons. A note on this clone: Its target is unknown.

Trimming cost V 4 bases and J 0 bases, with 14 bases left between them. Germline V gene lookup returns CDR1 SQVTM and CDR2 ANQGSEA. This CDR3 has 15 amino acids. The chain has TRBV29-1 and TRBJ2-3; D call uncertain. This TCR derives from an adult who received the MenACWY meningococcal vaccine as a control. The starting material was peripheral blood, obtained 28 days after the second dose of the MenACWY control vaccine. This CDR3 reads CSVAGGRFSTDTQYF. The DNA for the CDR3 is TGCAGCGTTGCGGGTGGCAGATTTAGCACAGATACGCAGTATTTT.